This TCR beta chain was captured in a study of CD8+ T cells in alopecia areata. V was clipped by 4 bases and J by 1 base; unmatched bases: 3. The CDR3 runs 14 residues. Germline V gene sequence: CDR1 SNHLY, CDR2 FYNNEI. Following extraction, RNA underwent reverse transcription to cDNA, which served as the sequencing template. Profiled with immunoSEQ multiplex PCR; TCRdb holds only in-frame clones, not every one. The sample lists around 150,000 clones, about three fifths occurring once. As for this clone: Its antigen is currently unknown. This specimen includes other DNA sequences encoding the same CDR3.

Whole-study results and caveats: Especially in alopecia totalis/universalis, lesional scalp showed greater clonality than normal scalp did.

This TCR derives from a human donor in good health. This rearrangement joins TRBV2 to TRBJ2-5; 7 nucleotides line up with TRBD2. The material sequenced was CD4+ T cells sorted from blood. CDR3 residues: CASSVRTSQETQYF. The DNA of the CDR3 is TGTGCCAGCAGTGTCAGGACTAGCCAAGAGACCCAGTACTTC.